Below are 6 T cell receptor beta chains sequenced from a single sample in a study of siplizumab effects on memory and regulatory T cells. Sequencing used immunoSEQ multiplex PCR; TCRdb keeps in-frame clones, though not all of them. The sample lists some 100,000 clones; more than 95% were seen once. The sequenced sample was naive CD4+ T cells sorted from blood. The receptor set was obtained from a human donor in good health.

The chain combines TRBV10-2 with TRBJ2-1; weak D call: TRBD2 (6 bases). V lost 3 bases and J 6 bases, leaving 15 bases between the germline ends. Germline-derived CDR1 and CDR2 are WSHSY and SAAADI. This CDR3 has 15 amino acids. The CDR3 DNA is TGCGCCAGCAGTGACTATGAACAGGAGGGCAATGAGCAGTTCTTC. Residues: CASSDYEQEGNEQFF.

V usage is TRBV27 and J usage is TRBJ1-1, with D perhaps matching TRBD1 (5 bases). There are 11 residues in the CDR3. V shed 8 bases and J shed 12 bases, with 16 bases lying between them. Germline loops: CDR1 MNHEY, CDR2 SMNVEV (reference sequence). The CDR3 nucleotides are TGTGCCAGCTGTGCCAGGGCCAGGACTTTCTTT. Translating gives CASCARARTFF.

The chain joins TRBV6-5 to TRBJ1-1; TRBD1 is a possible D gene (5 bases). The CDR3 contains 15 residues. V lost 2 bases to trimming and J lost 0 bases, with 10 bases between them. The germline V gene has CDR1 MNHEY and CDR2 SVGAGI. CDR3 sequence: CASSYRGGMNTEAFF. In DNA, the CDR3 is TGTGCCAGCAGTTACAGGGGCGGGATGAACACTGAAGCTTTCTTT.

This clone was seen only once. The V call is TRBV5-1, the J call TRBJ2-5, with TRBD2 matching 8 bases. There are 15 residues in the CDR3. V trimming: 0 bases; J trimming: 9 bases; junction bases outside the gene matches: 10. Per the germline V gene, CDR1 is SGHRS and CDR2 is YFSETQ. The CDR3 DNA follows: TGCGCCAGCAGCTTGGAACGGGGGGGGCCGACAGCCCAGTACTTC. This codes for CASSLERGGPTAQYF.

This clone was seen once. The chain employs TRBV30 and TRBJ1-5, with 10 bases fitting TRBD1. J gave up 7 bases and V 3 bases, and 6 bases lay outside the gene matches. CDR1 is GTSNPN and CDR2 is SVGIG in the germline V gene (reference sequence). The CDR3 is made up of 14 amino acids. For the CDR3, the DNA is TGTGCCTGGAGGGGGACAGGGGAAGGGCAGCCCCAGCATTTT. Protein: CAWRGTGEGQPQHF. Drawing the rest from reference TRBV30 and TRBJ1-5, the complete variable domain is SQTIHQWPATLVQPVGSPLSLECTVEGTSNPNLYWYRQAAGRGLQLLFYSVGIGQISSEVPQNLSASRPQDRQFILSSKKLLLSDSGFYLCAWRGTGEGQPQHFGDGTRLSIL.

The V call is TRBV6-1, the J call TRBJ1-5; D is possibly TRBD1 (6 bases). Trimming removed 8 bases from V and 1 base from J, with 12 bases in between. The CDR3 consists of 14 residues. Germline values: CDR1 MNHNS, CDR2 SASEGT. The CDR3 bases are TGTGCCAGCCGGTGGGGGGGCAGCAATCAGCCCCAGCATTTT. It specifies CASRWGGSNQPQHF.